The T cell receptor (beta chain) described here comes from a study of blood T cell repertoires in COVID-19 (dated by TCRdb to 2020 to 2022). About the full investigation: Samples from collaborators originated in the United States, Italy and Spain and spanned both the acute and convalescent phases of COVID-19. The prospective study material was composed of cDNA or gDNA derived from T cells, B-cell-depleted T cells, or PBMCs. Subjects who had been exposed to COVID-19, were actively infected with it, or had recovered from it provided the deeply sampled blood TCRbeta repertoires that made up the dataset. The repertoires were made available in a free public database intended to serve as a resource for research on the immune response to SARS-CoV-2. Samples were obtained from the ongoing ImmuneRACE study (first 160 participants) and from roughly 1,300 subjects provided by 6 global collaborators. A de-identified subject ID, COVID-19 status, age in years and sex were almost always included in the sample metadata. Where HLA class I and class II types were available, the types were taken from metadata supplied by the sample provider, not from assay-based typing. The study at large found these results: Clinical and demographic metadata were provided uncurated, with the amount varying by source and participant.

Whole blood was collected in K2EDTA tubes by collaborating institutions according to the institutions' own protocols. For TCRbeta analysis, collaborators shipped samples in one of three forms: frozen whole blood, isolated PBMCs, or DNA extracted from either of those sample types. Germline trimming amounts to 6 bases on V and 1 base on J, with 2 as the count of junction bases outside the gene matches. From its cysteine to its phenylalanine, the CDR3 spans 13 amino acids. Of all the DNA, just the CDR3 is kept, 39 bases in frame from base 1. The germline V gene gives CDR1 as MNHEY and CDR2 as SVGEGT. TCRbeta CDR3 regions were amplified from genomic DNA using the immunoSEQ Assay, a bias-controlled multiplex PCR. The study's own analysis went as follows. The number of nucleated cells in each sample was estimated from the amplification of reference gene primers within the assay. To quantify the absolute abundance of each unique TCRbeta CDR3 rearrangement, sequence reads were collapsed and filtered. For each sample, productive Simpson clonality was calculated as the square root of Simpson's diversity index across productive rearrangements. Drawn from immuneACCESS, this table holds only the in-frame rearrangements with V and J called that TCRdb kept. Clones are partly lost; checked studies trace under half to an unresolved V gene and leave the rest unexplained. The DNA gave D and trimming, while V, J and clone size come from that table. This sample has 150,000 to 200,000 clones in its table, and under 85% of those were observed once. The ten largest clonotypes hold approximately 2.8% of the sample.

Worth noting for this clone: The target of this receptor is not known. No base quality values were provided; no much bigger clone lies one nucleotide off.

Material: peripheral blood. The sequence was collected from a man aged 65 to 85 with acute or convalescent COVID-19. The chain is encoded by TRBV6-2 or TRBV6-3 joined to TRBJ1-1; TRBD1 agrees with 7 junctional bases. The CDR3 reads as follows: CASSNRGNTEAFF. The DNA is TGTGCCAGCAGCAACAGGGGGAACACTGAAGCTTTCTTT.